This is a list of T cell receptor beta chains from one sample in a study of OX40 agonist ivuxolimab in advanced cancers. Generated by immunoSEQ multiplex PCR, the TCRdb table keeps only in-frame clones and is missing some. The sample records tens of thousands of clones, 65% to 90% being singletons. Source: CD4+ or CD8+ T cells sorted from blood, taken in a trial of the OX40 agonist ivuxolimab. The receptors shown here come from an adult with an advanced solid tumor such as melanoma, head and neck, liver or kidney cancer. Both conserved end residues are part of each CDR3. Fields, in order: V gene, D gene, clone size, J gene, CDR3 DNA, CDR3 protein. A D gene is named only where the DNA matches it firmly. Some rows mark clone size as missing; the rest say once, few, many or name a class of expanded clone.

v_gene: TRBV6-6; d_gene: NA; abundance: NA; j_gene: TRBJ1-4; CDR3nt: TGTGCCAGCAGTACAATTGCAACTAATGAAAAACTGTTTTTT; CDR3aa: CASSTIATNEKLFF
v_gene: TRBV9; d_gene: NA; abundance: NA; j_gene: TRBJ2-3; CDR3nt: TGTGCCAGCAGCGTAGTAGGGAACACAGATACGCAGTATTTT; CDR3aa: CASSVVGNTDTQYF
v_gene: TRBV7-8; d_gene: TRBD1; abundance: NA; j_gene: TRBJ1-2; CDR3nt: TGTGCCAGCAGCCTGACAGGGGATGGGATTTATGGCTACACCTTC; CDR3aa: CASSLTGDGIYGYTF
v_gene: TRBV6-1; d_gene: TRBD1; abundance: NA; j_gene: TRBJ1-4; CDR3nt: TGTGCCAGCATCGAGGCACAGGGGGCTAAACTGTTTTTT; CDR3aa: CASIEAQGAKLFF
v_gene: TRBV5-4; d_gene: NA; abundance: many; j_gene: TRBJ1-3; CDR3nt: TGTGCCAGCAGCCCCACAGGGTATGGAAACACCATATATTTT; CDR3aa: CASSPTGYGNTIYF
v_gene: TRBV5-1; d_gene: NA; abundance: once; j_gene: TRBJ2-2; CDR3nt: TGCGCCAGCAGCCAAACGACGGAGAACACCGGGGAGCTGTTTTTT; CDR3aa: CASSQTTENTGELFF
v_gene: TRBV18; d_gene: TRBD2; abundance: NA; j_gene: TRBJ2-2; CDR3nt: TGTGCCAGCTCACCATGGCCTAGCGGGAGTGGCGGGGGCACCGGGGAGCTGTTTTTT; CDR3aa: CASSPWPSGSGGGTGELFF
v_gene: TRBV2; d_gene: TRBD1; abundance: NA; j_gene: TRBJ2-2; CDR3nt: TGTGCCAGCAGCCCCTCCCCGGGACAGGGAACCGGGGAGCTGTTTTTT; CDR3aa: CASSPSPGQGTGELFF
v_gene: TRBV25-1; d_gene: TRBD1; abundance: NA; j_gene: TRBJ1-4; CDR3nt: TGTGCCAGCAGTCATTCGGGACAGGGGGATGAAAAACTGTTTTTT; CDR3aa: CASSHSGQGDEKLFF
v_gene: TRBV27; d_gene: NA; abundance: NA; j_gene: TRBJ1-1; CDR3nt: TGTGCCAGCAGTTTAAGTCGGGGGGATACTGAAGCTTTCTTT; CDR3aa: CASSLSRGDTEAFF
v_gene: TRBV5-1; d_gene: TRBD1; abundance: NA; j_gene: TRBJ2-7; CDR3nt: TGCGCCAGCAGCTTGGGGGGACAGGGTCGCGAGCAGTACTTC; CDR3aa: CASSLGGQGREQYF
v_gene: TRBV6-5; d_gene: NA; abundance: NA; j_gene: TRBJ2-5; CDR3nt: TGTGCCACTAGCCCGGTGCAAGAGACCCAGTACTTC; CDR3aa: CATSPVQETQYF
v_gene: TRBV11-3; d_gene: TRBD2; abundance: NA; j_gene: TRBJ2-1; CDR3nt: TGTGCCAGCAGCTTGCATCCCCCCGGGACTAGCGGGTTCAATGAGCAGTTCTTC; CDR3aa: CASSLHPPGTSGFNEQFF
v_gene: TRBV6-1; d_gene: NA; abundance: NA; j_gene: TRBJ1-5; CDR3nt: TGTGCCAGCAGTGAAAGGGCGTTAGTCAATCAGCCCCAGCATTTT; CDR3aa: CASSERALVNQPQHF
v_gene: TRBV2; d_gene: NA; abundance: NA; j_gene: TRBJ2-7; CDR3nt: TGTGCCAGCAGTGTGACCCGACGGGAGCAGTACTTC; CDR3aa: CASSVTRREQYF
v_gene: TRBV6-1; d_gene: TRBD1; abundance: NA; j_gene: TRBJ2-1; CDR3nt: TGTGCCAGCAATGAACAGGGGGTGAGGGATGAGCAGTTCTTC; CDR3aa: CASNEQGVRDEQFF
v_gene: TRBV5-1; d_gene: TRBD1; abundance: NA; j_gene: TRBJ2-7; CDR3nt: TGCGCCAGCAGGACAGGGGGCGGCTCCTACGAGCAGTACTTC; CDR3aa: CASRTGGGSYEQYF
v_gene: TRBV19; d_gene: NA; abundance: NA; j_gene: TRBJ1-4; CDR3nt: TGTGCCAGTAGTTCCCTCAACGAAAAACTGTTTTTT; CDR3aa: CASSSLNEKLFF
v_gene: TRBV19; d_gene: TRBD2; abundance: NA; j_gene: TRBJ2-3; CDR3nt: TGTGCCACTTCCAACCGGGGGGGTACCACAGATACGCAGTATTTT; CDR3aa: CATSNRGGTTDTQYF
v_gene: TRBV2; d_gene: NA; abundance: NA; j_gene: TRBJ2-6; CDR3nt: TGTGCCAGCAGCCCACGGGACCCGCTCTCTGGGGCCAACGTCCTGACTTTC; CDR3aa: CASSPRDPLSGANVLTF
v_gene: TRBV10-1; d_gene: TRBD2; abundance: NA; j_gene: TRBJ2-1; CDR3nt: TGCGCCAGCAGTGAAAGCGGGAGGGCCCTCAAACACTACAATGAGCAGTTCTTC; CDR3aa: CASSESGRALKHYNEQFF
v_gene: TRBV6-1; d_gene: NA; abundance: NA; j_gene: TRBJ1-4; CDR3nt: TGTGCCAGCAAGACAGCAACAACTAATGAAAAACTGTTTTTT; CDR3aa: CASKTATTNEKLFF
v_gene: TRBV5-1; d_gene: NA; abundance: NA; j_gene: TRBJ2-7; CDR3nt: TGCGCCAGCCCATACGAGCAGTACTTC; CDR3aa: CASPYEQYF
v_gene: TRBV28; d_gene: NA; abundance: NA; j_gene: TRBJ1-1; CDR3nt: TGTGCCAGCAGTTCCGGACAGTCGAACACTGAAGCTTTCTTT; CDR3aa: CASSSGQSNTEAFF
v_gene: TRBV7-2; d_gene: TRBD1; abundance: once; j_gene: TRBJ2-7; CDR3nt: TGTGCCAGCAGCCAATCCGGGACAGGGAACGAGCAGTACTTC; CDR3aa: CASSQSGTGNEQYF
v_gene: TRBV6-6; d_gene: NA; abundance: NA; j_gene: TRBJ2-2; CDR3nt: TGTGCCAGCAGCCCCGGAGGGGAGCTGTTTTTT; CDR3aa: CASSPGGELFF
v_gene: TRBV5-1; d_gene: NA; abundance: NA; j_gene: TRBJ1-1; CDR3nt: TGCGCCAGCAGCTTCATGACGAGCTACACTGAAGCTTTCTTT; CDR3aa: CASSFMTSYTEAFF
v_gene: TRBV5-1; d_gene: NA; abundance: NA; j_gene: TRBJ2-3; CDR3nt: TGCGCCAGCAGCTCGGACGGAGCGCAAGATACGCAGTATTTT; CDR3aa: CASSSDGAQDTQYF
v_gene: TRBV2; d_gene: NA; abundance: once; j_gene: TRBJ2-2; CDR3nt: TGTGCCAGCAGTGTTTACGGAGTCACCGGGGAGCTGTTTTTT; CDR3aa: CASSVYGVTGELFF
v_gene: TRBV6-5; d_gene: TRBD2; abundance: once; j_gene: TRBJ2-7; CDR3nt: TGTGCCAGCAGCCAGCGGGAGCGCGGAGAGCAGTACTTC; CDR3aa: CASSQRERGEQYF
v_gene: TRBV27; d_gene: TRBD1; abundance: NA; j_gene: TRBJ2-2; CDR3nt: TGTGCCAGCAGTTCCGCCGGGACAGGGAACACCGGGGAGCTGTTTTTT; CDR3aa: CASSSAGTGNTGELFF
v_gene: TRBV11-2; d_gene: NA; abundance: once; j_gene: TRBJ2-3; CDR3nt: TGTGCCAGCAGCTTAGATCAAAGGGACACAGATACGCAGTATTTT; CDR3aa: CASSLDQRDTDTQYF
v_gene: TRBV7-9; d_gene: TRBD1; abundance: NA; j_gene: TRBJ2-2; CDR3nt: TGTGCCAGCAGCTCGGGACAGGGGGACACCGGGGAGCTGTTTTTT; CDR3aa: CASSSGQGDTGELFF
v_gene: TRBV30; d_gene: NA; abundance: NA; j_gene: TRBJ1-3; CDR3nt: TGTGCCTGGAGTGTCTCAGATGGCACCATATATTTT; CDR3aa: CAWSVSDGTIYF
v_gene: TRBV19; d_gene: NA; abundance: NA; j_gene: TRBJ2-1; CDR3nt: TGTGCCAGTAGTACTGGAGGAGGGGGATACAATGAGCAGTTCTTC; CDR3aa: CASSTGGGGYNEQFF
v_gene: TRBV28; d_gene: TRBD2; abundance: NA; j_gene: TRBJ2-3; CDR3nt: TGTGCCAGCAGTTCCCTGCGGGGGACTACCACAGATACGCAGTATTTT; CDR3aa: CASSSLRGTTTDTQYF
v_gene: TRBV29-1; d_gene: NA; abundance: NA; j_gene: TRBJ1-2; CDR3nt: TGCAGCGTCCGAGAAAATAACCCAGGATGGCCTAACTATGGCTACACCTTC; CDR3aa: CSVRENNPGWPNYGYTF